A selection of T cell receptor beta chains follows, all from one sample in a study of cytomegalovirus exposure and HLA in healthy donors. Assay: immunoSEQ multiplex PCR; the TCRdb copy retains only in-frame clones and omits some. This listing includes roughly 220,000 clones. The sequenced sample consisted of PBMCs. These receptors were collected from a girl aged 2-10 years in good health and CMV-seropositive. CDR3s include the opening cysteine and the closing phenylalanine or tryptophan. The order of the fields is J gene, D gene, V gene, CDR3 protein, CDR3 DNA. The D gene is left open where the match is weak.

j_call: TRBJ2-1
d_call: NA
v_call: TRBV19
cdr3_aa: CASSPARKVEQFF
cdr3_nt: TGTGCCAGTAGTCCTGCGAGGAAGGTTGAGCAGTTCTTC

j_call: TRBJ2-7
d_call: NA
v_call: TRBV5-6
cdr3_aa: CASSRGASGYEQYF
cdr3_nt: TGTGCCAGCAGCAGGGGGGCTAGCGGATACGAGCAGTACTTC

j_call: TRBJ1-1
d_call: NA
v_call: TRBV5-1
cdr3_aa: CASSFTGMNTEAFF
cdr3_nt: TGCGCCAGCAGCTTCACAGGGATGAACACTGAAGCTTTCTTT

j_call: TRBJ1-6
d_call: NA
v_call: TRBV5-1
cdr3_aa: CASSLEDGGSPLHF
cdr3_nt: TGCGCCAGCAGCTTGGAAGATGGAGGTTCACCCCTCCACTTT

j_call: TRBJ1-5
d_call: NA
v_call: TRBV10-3
cdr3_aa: CAISESHFHSNQPQHF
cdr3_nt: TGTGCCATCAGTGAGTCCCACTTTCATAGCAATCAGCCCCAGCATTTT

j_call: TRBJ1-1
d_call: TRBD1
v_call: TRBV19
cdr3_aa: CASSEQGDTEAFF
cdr3_nt: TGTGCCAGTTCAGAGCAGGGGGACACTGAAGCTTTCTTT

j_call: TRBJ2-2
d_call: TRBD1
v_call: TRBV5-6
cdr3_aa: CASSPLLAGGASGELFF
cdr3_nt: TGTGCCAGCAGCCCACTCTTGGCAGGGGGCGCATCCGGGGAGCTGTTTTTT

j_call: TRBJ1-2
d_call: TRBD1
v_call: TRBV5-1
cdr3_aa: CASSEGQGGYGYTF
cdr3_nt: TGCGCCAGCAGCGAGGGACAGGGGGGCTATGGCTACACCTTC

j_call: TRBJ2-7
d_call: NA
v_call: TRBV6-5
cdr3_aa: CASSPPRPGPYEQYF
cdr3_nt: TGTGCCAGCAGTCCCCCCCGGCCAGGGCCCTACGAGCAGTACTTC

j_call: TRBJ1-4
d_call: TRBD1
v_call: TRBV4-1
cdr3_aa: CASSQVDRGGEKLFF
cdr3_nt: TGCGCCAGCAGCCAAGTGGACAGGGGAGGTGAAAAACTGTTTTTT

j_call: TRBJ2-2
d_call: NA
v_call: TRBV19
cdr3_aa: CASSIGEGQGTGELFF
cdr3_nt: TGTGCCAGTAGTATAGGCGAAGGCCAGGGGACCGGGGAGCTGTTTTTT

j_call: TRBJ2-7
d_call: NA
v_call: TRBV28
cdr3_aa: CASSLYPSSYEQYF
cdr3_nt: TGTGCCAGCAGTTTATACCCTAGCTCCTACGAGCAGTACTTC

j_call: TRBJ2-7
d_call: NA
v_call: TRBV2
cdr3_aa: CASSATGRAAYEQYF
cdr3_nt: TGTGCCAGCAGTGCCACAGGGCGGGCCGCCTACGAGCAGTACTTC

j_call: TRBJ2-1
d_call: NA
v_call: TRBV28
cdr3_aa: CASSLGASNEQFF
cdr3_nt: TGTGCCAGCAGTTTAGGGGCTAGCAATGAGCAGTTCTTC

j_call: TRBJ2-7
d_call: NA
v_call: TRBV7-2
cdr3_aa: CASSLGLLNYEQYF
cdr3_nt: TGTGCCAGCAGCCTGGGACTTCTCAACTACGAGCAGTACTTC

j_call: TRBJ1-1
d_call: NA
v_call: TRBV15
cdr3_aa: CATSRDFGRGEAFF
cdr3_nt: TGTGCCACCAGCAGAGATTTCGGGAGGGGCGAAGCTTTCTTT

j_call: TRBJ2-3
d_call: NA
v_call: TRBV4-1
cdr3_aa: CASNSRTGWSTDTQYF
cdr3_nt: TGCGCCAGCAACTCAAGAACAGGGTGGAGCACAGATACGCAGTATTTT

j_call: TRBJ1-2
d_call: NA
v_call: TRBV19
cdr3_aa: CASSITGYGYTF
cdr3_nt: TGTGCCAGTAGTATCACAGGGTATGGCTACACCTTC

j_call: TRBJ2-6
d_call: NA
v_call: TRBV10-2
cdr3_aa: CASSEERPLTGANVLTF
cdr3_nt: TGCGCCAGCAGTGAGGAGCGGCCCCTTACTGGGGCCAACGTCCTGACTTTC

j_call: TRBJ2-6
d_call: NA
v_call: TRBV9
cdr3_aa: CASSVVGQGLAAIPSGANVLTF
cdr3_nt: TGTGCCAGCAGCGTAGTTGGACAGGGACTAGCTGCCATTCCCTCTGGGGCCAACGTCCTGACTTTC

j_call: TRBJ2-1
d_call: TRBD2
v_call: TRBV4-2
cdr3_aa: CASSQDRAGGRNEQFF
cdr3_nt: TGTGCCAGCAGCCAAGATCGGGCGGGAGGGAGAAATGAGCAGTTCTTC

j_call: TRBJ1-2
d_call: TRBD1
v_call: TRBV27
cdr3_aa: CASSSYDRDDNYGYTF
cdr3_nt: TGTGCCAGCAGTTCCTACGACAGGGACGATAACTATGGCTACACCTTC

j_call: TRBJ1-2
d_call: NA
v_call: TRBV27
cdr3_aa: CASSAGVHYGYTF
cdr3_nt: TGTGCCAGCAGTGCCGGGGTCCACTATGGCTACACCTTC

j_call: TRBJ1-2
d_call: NA
v_call: TRBV27
cdr3_aa: CASSYGKNYGYTF
cdr3_nt: TGTGCCAGCAGTTACGGGAAGAACTATGGCTACACCTTC

j_call: TRBJ1-1
d_call: NA
v_call: TRBV29-1
cdr3_aa: CSVEADGVATFF
cdr3_nt: TGCAGCGTTGAAGCCGACGGGGTGGCGACTTTCTTT

j_call: TRBJ1-2
d_call: NA
v_call: TRBV27
cdr3_aa: CASLPTGSGFYGYTF
cdr3_nt: TGTGCCAGCCTCCCGACTGGCAGCGGATTCTATGGTTACACCTTC

j_call: TRBJ2-1
d_call: TRBD2
v_call: TRBV9
cdr3_aa: CASSSMTSGRAAGNEQFF
cdr3_nt: TGTGCCAGCAGCTCCATGACTAGCGGGAGGGCCGCAGGCAATGAGCAGTTCTTC

j_call: TRBJ2-5
d_call: NA
v_call: TRBV6-5
cdr3_aa: CASSTRRAGETQYF
cdr3_nt: TGTGCCAGCAGTACTCGCAGGGCTGGGGAGACCCAGTACTTC

j_call: TRBJ2-1
d_call: NA
v_call: TRBV7-2
cdr3_aa: CASSLVSGSPYNEQFF
cdr3_nt: TGTGCCAGCAGCTTAGTATCCGGGAGCCCCTACAATGAGCAGTTCTTC

j_call: TRBJ1-5
d_call: NA
v_call: TRBV28
cdr3_aa: CASILGVGNQPQHF
cdr3_nt: TGTGCCAGCATCCTAGGGGTGGGCAATCAGCCCCAGCATTTT

j_call: TRBJ2-7
d_call: TRBD2
v_call: TRBV28
cdr3_aa: CASSVGLAGAEQYF
cdr3_nt: TGTGCCAGCAGCGTGGGGCTAGCGGGAGCCGAGCAGTACTTC

j_call: TRBJ2-1
d_call: TRBD2
v_call: TRBV6-5
cdr3_aa: CASSYPAGGYNEQFF
cdr3_nt: TGTGCCAGCAGTTACCCAGCGGGGGGATACAATGAGCAGTTCTTC

j_call: TRBJ1-3
d_call: TRBD1
v_call: TRBV28
cdr3_aa: CASSPRRQGRNNTIYF
cdr3_nt: TGTGCCAGCAGTCCAAGGAGACAGGGAAGGAATAACACCATATATTTT

j_call: TRBJ2-7
d_call: NA
v_call: TRBV9
cdr3_aa: CASSSTEEQYF
cdr3_nt: TGTGCCAGCAGCTCCACCGAGGAGCAGTACTTC

j_call: TRBJ2-1
d_call: TRBD2
v_call: TRBV15
cdr3_aa: CATSRGGLAGVTEQFF
cdr3_nt: TGTGCCACCAGCAGGGGGGGACTAGCGGGAGTTACTGAGCAGTTCTTC

j_call: TRBJ1-1
d_call: NA
v_call: TRBV7-9
cdr3_aa: CASSLEGTTEAFF
cdr3_nt: TGTGCCAGCAGCTTAGAAGGGACAACTGAAGCTTTCTTT

j_call: TRBJ2-2
d_call: NA
v_call: TRBV5-1
cdr3_aa: CASTVNPQPNTGELFF
cdr3_nt: TGCGCCAGCACCGTGAACCCACAGCCGAACACCGGGGAGCTGTTTTTT

j_call: TRBJ1-1
d_call: NA
v_call: TRBV5-1
cdr3_aa: CASSAGGGFNTEAFF
cdr3_nt: TGCGCCAGCAGCGCGGGTGGAGGGTTCAACACTGAAGCTTTCTTT

j_call: TRBJ1-1
d_call: NA
v_call: TRBV29-1
cdr3_aa: CSVERGKGTEAFF
cdr3_nt: TGCAGCGTTGAGAGGGGGAAAGGCACTGAAGCTTTCTTT

j_call: TRBJ2-2
d_call: NA
v_call: TRBV19
cdr3_aa: CASSRDRATGELFF
cdr3_nt: TGTGCCAGTAGTCGAGACAGAGCCACCGGGGAGCTGTTTTTT

j_call: TRBJ1-2
d_call: TRBD1
v_call: TRBV27
cdr3_aa: CASSLQGTGEGGYTF
cdr3_nt: TGTGCCAGCAGTCTCCAGGGGACAGGGGAGGGGGGCTACACCTTC

j_call: TRBJ2-7
d_call: NA
v_call: TRBV5-1
cdr3_aa: CASSSGQLYEQYF
cdr3_nt: TGCGCCAGCAGCTCAGGACAGTTATACGAGCAGTACTTC

j_call: TRBJ2-7
d_call: TRBD2
v_call: TRBV19
cdr3_aa: CASSTPGLVGYEQYF
cdr3_nt: TGTGCCAGTAGTACTCCGGGACTAGTTGGTTACGAGCAGTACTTC

j_call: TRBJ2-7
d_call: TRBD1
v_call: TRBV6-1
cdr3_aa: CASSEGTGQAEQYF
cdr3_nt: TGTGCCAGCAGTGAAGGGACAGGGCAGGCCGAGCAGTACTTC

j_call: TRBJ2-1
d_call: TRBD2
v_call: TRBV28
cdr3_aa: CASSPLAGAVNEQFF
cdr3_nt: TGTGCCAGCAGTCCACTAGCGGGAGCGGTGAATGAGCAGTTCTTC

j_call: TRBJ2-3
d_call: NA
v_call: TRBV25-1
cdr3_aa: CASSVTSTDTQYF
cdr3_nt: TGTGCCAGCAGTGTCACTAGCACAGATACGCAGTATTTT